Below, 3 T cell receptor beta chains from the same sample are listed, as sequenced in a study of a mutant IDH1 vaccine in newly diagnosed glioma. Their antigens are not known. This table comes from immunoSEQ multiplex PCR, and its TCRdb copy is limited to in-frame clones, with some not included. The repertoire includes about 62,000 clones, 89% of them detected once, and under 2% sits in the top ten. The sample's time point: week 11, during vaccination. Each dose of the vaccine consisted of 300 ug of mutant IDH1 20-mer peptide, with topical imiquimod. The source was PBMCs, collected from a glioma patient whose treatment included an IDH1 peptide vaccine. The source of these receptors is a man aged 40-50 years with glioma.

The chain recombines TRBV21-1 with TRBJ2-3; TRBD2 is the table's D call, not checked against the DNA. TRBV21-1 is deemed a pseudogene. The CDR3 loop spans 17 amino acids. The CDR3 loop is CASSKACRTSGTDTQYF. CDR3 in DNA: TGTGCCAGCAGCAAAGCTTGCCGAACTAGCGGCACAGATACGCAGTATTTT.

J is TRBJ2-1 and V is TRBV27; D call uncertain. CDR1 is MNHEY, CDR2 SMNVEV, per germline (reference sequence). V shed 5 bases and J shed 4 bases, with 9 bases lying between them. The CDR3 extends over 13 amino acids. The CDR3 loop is CASSLASYNEQFF. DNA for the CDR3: TGTGCCAGCAGTCTTGCCAGTTACAATGAGCAGTTCTTC.

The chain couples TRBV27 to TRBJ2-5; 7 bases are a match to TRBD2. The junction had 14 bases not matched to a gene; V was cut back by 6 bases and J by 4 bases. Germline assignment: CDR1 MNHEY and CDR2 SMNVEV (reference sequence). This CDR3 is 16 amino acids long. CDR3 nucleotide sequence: TGTGCCAGCAGCCCGTCTAGCGGACCCACTGGAGAGACCCAGTACTTC. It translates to CASSPSSGPTGETQYF.